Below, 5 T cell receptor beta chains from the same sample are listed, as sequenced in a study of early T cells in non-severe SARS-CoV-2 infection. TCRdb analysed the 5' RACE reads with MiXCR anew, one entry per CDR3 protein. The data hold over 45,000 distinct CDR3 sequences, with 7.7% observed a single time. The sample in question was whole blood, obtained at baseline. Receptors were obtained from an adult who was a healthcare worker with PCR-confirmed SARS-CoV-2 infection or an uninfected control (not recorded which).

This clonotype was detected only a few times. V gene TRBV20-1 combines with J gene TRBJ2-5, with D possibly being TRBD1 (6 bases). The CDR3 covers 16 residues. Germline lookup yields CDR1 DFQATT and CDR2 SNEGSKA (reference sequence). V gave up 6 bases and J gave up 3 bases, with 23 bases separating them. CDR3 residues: CSARRLILGGKETQYF. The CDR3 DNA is TGCAGTGCCCGCAGGTTGATCCTAGGGGGAAAAGAGACCCAGTACTTC.

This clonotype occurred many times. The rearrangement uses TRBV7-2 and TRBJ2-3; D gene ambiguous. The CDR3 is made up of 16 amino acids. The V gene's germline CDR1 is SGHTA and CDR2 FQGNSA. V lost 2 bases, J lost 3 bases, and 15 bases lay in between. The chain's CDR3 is CASSLNGRGVTDTQYF. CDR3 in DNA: TGTGCCAGCAGCTTAAACGGTCGCGGTGTGACAGATACGCAGTATTTT. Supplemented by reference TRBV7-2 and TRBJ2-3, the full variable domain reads GAGVSQSPSNKVTEKGKDVELRCDPISGHTALYWYRQSLGQGLEFLIYFQGNSAPDKSGLPSDRFSAERTGGSVSTLTIQRTQQEDSAVYLCASSLNGRGVTDTQYFGPGTRLTVL.

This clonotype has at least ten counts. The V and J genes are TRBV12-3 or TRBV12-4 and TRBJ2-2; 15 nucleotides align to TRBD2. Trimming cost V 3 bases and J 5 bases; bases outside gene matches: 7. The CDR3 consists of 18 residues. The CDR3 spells CASSFSGLAGGTTGELFF. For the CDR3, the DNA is TGTGCCAGCAGTTTTTCGGGACTAGCGGGAGGTACAACCGGGGAGCTGTTTTTT.

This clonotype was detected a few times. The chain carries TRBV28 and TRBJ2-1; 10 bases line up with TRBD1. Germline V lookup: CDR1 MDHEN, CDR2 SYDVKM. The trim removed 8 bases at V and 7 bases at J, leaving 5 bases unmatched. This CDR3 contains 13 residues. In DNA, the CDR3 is TGTGCCAGCCTGACAGGGGGCGAGAATGAGCAGTTCTTC. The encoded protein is CASLTGGENEQFF. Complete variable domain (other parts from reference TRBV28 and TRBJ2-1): DVKVTQSSRYLVKRTGEKVFLECVQDMDHENMFWYRQDPGLGLRLIYFSYDVKMKEKGDIPEGYSVSREKKERFSLILESASTNQTSMYLCASLTGGENEQFFGPGTRLTVL.

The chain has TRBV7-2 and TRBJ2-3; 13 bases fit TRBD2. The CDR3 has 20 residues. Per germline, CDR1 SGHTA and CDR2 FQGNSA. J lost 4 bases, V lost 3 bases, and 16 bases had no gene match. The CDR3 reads CASSFGGLAGVRRDSDTQYF. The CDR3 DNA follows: TGTGCCAGCAGCTTCGGAGGACTAGCGGGAGTGAGGAGGGATTCAGATACGCAGTATTTT.